The TCR beta chain under discussion was sequenced for a study of blood T cell repertoires in COVID-19. Clones were sequenced by immunoSEQ multiplex PCR, and TCRdb holds only the in-frame ones, with some missing. In the table there are around 200,000 clones, 80% to 85% of which are singletons. Germline V CDR1 and CDR2: SQVTM, ANQGSEA. The V and J ends lost 6 bases and 2 bases, in that order; junction bases with no gene match: 7. This CDR3 has 13 amino acids. The TCR sequence derives from a human donor with acute or convalescent COVID-19. The donor label of this sample is uncertain. Sequencing used peripheral blood. The chain combines TRBV29-1 with TRBJ2-7; 7 nucleotides agree with TRBD1. The CDR3 DNA is TGCAGCGTACAAGACAGGGCTACCTACGAGCAGTACTTC. Its protein is CSVQDRATYEQYF.